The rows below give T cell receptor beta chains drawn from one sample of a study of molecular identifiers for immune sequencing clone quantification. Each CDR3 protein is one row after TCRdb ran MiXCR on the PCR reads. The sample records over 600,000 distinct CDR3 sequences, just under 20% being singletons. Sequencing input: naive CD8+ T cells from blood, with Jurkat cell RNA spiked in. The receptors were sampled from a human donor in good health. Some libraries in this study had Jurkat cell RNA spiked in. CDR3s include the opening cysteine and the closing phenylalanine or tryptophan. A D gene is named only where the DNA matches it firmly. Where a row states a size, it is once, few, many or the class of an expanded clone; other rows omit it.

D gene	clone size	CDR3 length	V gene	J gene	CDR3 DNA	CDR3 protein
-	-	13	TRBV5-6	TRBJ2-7	TGTGCCAACAGCCTGGGGGGATCCTACGAGCAGTGCTTC	CANSLGGSYEQCF
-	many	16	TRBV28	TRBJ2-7	TGTGCCAGCAGCCTTCCGACCGGGCCTAATCTCCTAGAGCAGTACTTC	CASSLPTGPNLLEQYF
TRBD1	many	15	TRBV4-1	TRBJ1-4	TGCGCCAGCAGCCAACGGACAGGGTTTAATGAAAAACTGTTTTTT	CASSQRTGFNEKLFF
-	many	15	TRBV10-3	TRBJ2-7	TGTGCCATCAGTGAGACCAACAAGGGGGGCCCAGAGCAGTACTTC	CAISETNKGGPEQYF
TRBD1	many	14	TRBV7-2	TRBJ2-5	TGTGCCAGCAGCTCACTAGGGGGCATGGAGACCCAGTACTTC	CASSSLGGMETQYF
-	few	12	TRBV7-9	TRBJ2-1	TGTGCCAGCAGCTTAGGGGATTATGAGCAGTTCTTC	CASSLGDYEQFF
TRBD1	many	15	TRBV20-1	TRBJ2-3	TGCAGTGCTAGCGAACCGGGACAGGGCACAGATACGCAGTATTTT	CSASEPGQGTDTQYF
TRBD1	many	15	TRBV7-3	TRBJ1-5	TGTGCCAGCAGCAGAAGGACAGGGTGCAATCAGCCCCAGCATTTT	CASSRRTGCNQPQHF
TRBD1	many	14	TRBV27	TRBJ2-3	TGTGCCAGCAGCTACCAGGGGGCGACAGATACGCAGTATTTT	CASSYQGATDTQYF
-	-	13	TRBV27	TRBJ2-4	TGTGCCAGCAGCCCACTAGCCAAAAGCATTCAGTACTTC	CASSPLAKSIQYF
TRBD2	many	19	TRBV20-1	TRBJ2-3	TGCAGTGTAGAAGAAACCGGGACTAGCGGGAGATGGATCGGGGATACGCAGTATTTT	CSVEETGTSGRWIGDTQYF
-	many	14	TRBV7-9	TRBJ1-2	TGTGCCAGCAGCTCCGGGATCCTAAACTATGGCTACACCTTC	CASSSGILNYGYTF
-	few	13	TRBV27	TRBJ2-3	TGTGCCAGCAGTTTACAGGGACGGAATACGCAGTATTTT	CASSLQGRNTQYF
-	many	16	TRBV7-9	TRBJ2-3	TGTGCCAGCAGCTTAATCGGAGGGACAGGCACAGATACGCAGTATTTT	CASSLIGGTGTDTQYF